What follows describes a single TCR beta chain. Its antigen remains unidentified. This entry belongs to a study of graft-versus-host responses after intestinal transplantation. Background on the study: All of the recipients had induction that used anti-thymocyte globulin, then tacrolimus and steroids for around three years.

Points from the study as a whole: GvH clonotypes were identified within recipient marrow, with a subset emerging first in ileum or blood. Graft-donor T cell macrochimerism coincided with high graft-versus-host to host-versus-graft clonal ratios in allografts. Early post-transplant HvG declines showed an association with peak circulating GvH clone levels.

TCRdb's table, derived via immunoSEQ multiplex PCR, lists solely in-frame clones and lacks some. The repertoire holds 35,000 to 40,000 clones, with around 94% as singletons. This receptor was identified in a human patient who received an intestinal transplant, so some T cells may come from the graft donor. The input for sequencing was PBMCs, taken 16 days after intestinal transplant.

CDR3 in DNA: TGTGCCACCAGCAGAGATGGGGAGCTGTGGAATGAGCAGTTCTTC. It specifies CATSRDGELWNEQFF. The chain is built from TRBV15 and TRBJ2-1; tentative D call: TRBD2 (5 bases). CDR3 length equals 15 residues. The germline gives CDR1 LNHNV, CDR2 YYDKDF (reference sequence). V lost 0 bases, J lost 7 bases, and 13 bases lay in between.